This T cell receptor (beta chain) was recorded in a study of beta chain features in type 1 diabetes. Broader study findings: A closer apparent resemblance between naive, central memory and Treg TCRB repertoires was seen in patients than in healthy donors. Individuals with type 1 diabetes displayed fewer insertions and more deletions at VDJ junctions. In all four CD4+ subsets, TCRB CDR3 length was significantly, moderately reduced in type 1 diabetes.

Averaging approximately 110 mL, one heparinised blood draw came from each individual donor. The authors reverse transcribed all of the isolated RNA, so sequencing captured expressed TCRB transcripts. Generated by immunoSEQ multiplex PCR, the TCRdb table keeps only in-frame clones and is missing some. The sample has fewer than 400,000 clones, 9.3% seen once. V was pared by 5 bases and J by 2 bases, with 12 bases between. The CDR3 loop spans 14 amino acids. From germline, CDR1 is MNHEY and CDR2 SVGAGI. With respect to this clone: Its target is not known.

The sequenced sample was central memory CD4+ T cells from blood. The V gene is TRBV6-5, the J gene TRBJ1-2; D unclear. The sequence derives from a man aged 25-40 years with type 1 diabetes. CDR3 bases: TGTGCCAGCAGTACATCCGGAGGAAACTATGGCTACACCTTC. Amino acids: CASSTSGGNYGYTF.